Below are 31 T cell receptor beta chains sequenced from a single sample in a study. Treg sorting used a CD4+CD25+CD127-/low gate. TCRdb independently ran MiXCR on the 5' RACE reads; one entry per CDR3 protein. Of roughly 7,400 distinct CDR3 sequences listed, around 66% are singletons. The sequenced sample was tumor-infiltrating Tregs sorted from the breast tumor. Receptor source: a female donor with breast cancer.

This clonotype turned up a few times. V usage is TRBV5-1 and J usage is TRBJ2-5; 8 positions match TRBD2. The V gene end was trimmed by 3 bases and the J gene end by 3 bases; junction bases not matched to a gene: 4. The CDR3 runs 14 residues. Germline CDR1 and CDR2: SGHRS and YFSETQ. The CDR3: CASSYRGGEETQYF. CDR3 in DNA: TGCGCCAGCAGCTACCGGGGGGGAGAAGAGACCCAGTACTTC.

This chain connects TRBV12-3 or TRBV12-4 to TRBJ2-1; D remains ambiguous. The V gene lost 7 bases and the J gene lost 4 bases, with 11 bases spanning the gap. CDR3 length: 13 residues. The CDR3 region is CASTSSEYNEQFF. The CDR3 DNA follows: TGTGCCAGCACCTCGTCGGAATACAATGAGCAGTTCTTC.

The genes are TRBV7-2 and TRBJ2-7; D remains unclear. Per germline, CDR1 SGHTA and CDR2 FQGNSA. This CDR3 has 13 residues. The V end lost 1 base, the J end lost 2 bases, and 6 bases lay between the germline ends. CDR3 in DNA: TGTGCCAGCAGCTTAGACAGAACCTACGAGCAGTACTTC. The encoded protein is CASSLDRTYEQYF. Full variable domain (outside the CDR3, taken from reference TRBV7-2 and TRBJ2-7): GAGVSQSPSNKVTEKGKDVELRCDPISGHTALYWYRQSLGQGLEFLIYFQGNSAPDKSGLPSDRFSAERTGGSVSTLTIQRTQQEDSAVYLCASSLDRTYEQYFGPGTRLTVT.

This rearrangement joins TRBV7-2 to TRBJ2-1, with D perhaps TRBD2 (5 bases). The germline V gene has CDR1 SGHTA and CDR2 FQGNSA. The CDR3 covers 15 residues. The V gene lost 5 bases and the J gene lost 0 bases, with 11 bases spanning the gap. The CDR3 loop reads CASSEGESSYNEQFF. CDR3 nucleotides: TGTGCCAGCAGCGAGGGCGAGAGCTCCTACAATGAGCAGTTCTTC.

This chain joins TRBV4-1 and TRBJ2-3; 9 bases fit TRBD2. The ends lost 1 base at V and 2 bases at J; junction bases unmatched: 7. The CDR3 is 17 amino acids. CDR1 MGHRA and CDR2 YSYEKL come from the germline V gene. This CDR3 is CASSQVASGTSTDTQYF. Written as DNA, the CDR3 is TGCGCCAGCAGCCAAGTGGCTAGCGGGACGTCCACAGATACGCAGTATTTT.

This clonotype was counted a single time. The CDR3 here is CASSPSQGYAGELFF. The CDR3 region has the DNA TGTGCCAGCAGTCCCTCCCAGGGATACGCCGGGGAGCTGTTTTTT. The V call is TRBV12-3 or TRBV12-4, the J call TRBJ2-2, with a weak D call TRBD1 (5 bases). V dropped 5 bases and J dropped 6 bases, with 16 bases sitting between them. CDR3 size: 15 residues.

A single count supports this clonotype. The CDR3, as DNA: TGTGCCAGCAGTTATCGGGGGGGCGGTGGGGCCAACGTCCTGACTTTC. Amino acid sequence: CASSYRGGGGANVLTF. The J gene is TRBJ2-6, the V gene TRBV12-3 or TRBV12-4, with TRBD2 identical over 8 bases. This CDR3 contains 16 residues. Trimming removed 4 bases from V and 3 bases from J; junction bases left unmatched: 5.

CDR3 sequence reads: CASSQQQGDYEQYF. DNA for the CDR3: TGTGCCAGCAGCCAACAACAGGGAGACTACGAGCAGTACTTC. This chain links TRBV4-2 with TRBJ2-7; the D gene is possibly TRBD1 (6 bases). The CDR3 is 14 residues long. The germline CDR1 and CDR2 sequences are LGHNA and YNFKEQ. Trimming stripped 2 bases from V and 3 bases from J, with 11 bases between.

The J gene is TRBJ1-1, the V gene TRBV9; no firm D call. CDR3 length: 13 amino acids. V lost 2 bases to trimming and J lost 2 bases, with 7 bases between them. CDR1 is SGDLS and CDR2 is YYNGEE in the germline V gene. The CDR3 reads CASSVGKNTEAFF. The DNA of the CDR3 is TGTGCCAGCAGCGTCGGGAAAAACACTGAAGCTTTCTTT.

The chain is built from TRBV9 and TRBJ2-7; 8 nucleotides agree with TRBD1. This CDR3 is 15 amino acids long. V shed 1 base, J shed 4 bases, and the junction held 7 bases outside the gene matches. The germline V gene encodes CDR1 SGDLS and CDR2 YYNGEE. CDR3 in amino acids: CASSVNLDRGYEQYF. CDR3 bases: TGTGCCAGCAGCGTAAACCTAGACAGGGGTTACGAGCAGTACTTC.

V and J are TRBV7-9 and TRBJ1-1; a weak D match, TRBD1 (5 bases). The germline gives CDR1 SEHNR, CDR2 FQNEAQ (reference sequence). CDR3 length equals 12 residues. V lost 6 bases and J 11 bases, leaving 16 bases between the germline ends. CDR3 bases: TGTGCCAGCAGTAAACAGACAGATGATGCTTTCTTT. It encodes CASSKQTDDAFF.

This chain connects TRBV5-1 to TRBJ2-7; D perhaps matches TRBD1 (5 bases). The CDR3 loop spans 14 amino acids. Germline V gene sequence: CDR1 SGHRS, CDR2 YFSETQ. Trimming stripped 4 bases from V and 2 bases from J, with 13 bases between. The CDR3 nucleotides are TGCGCCAGCAGCCCCGGCGGACAACCCTACGAGCAGTACTTC. Residues: CASSPGGQPYEQYF.

This sequence joins TRBV5-1 and TRBJ2-1; the match to TRBD2 covers 7 bases. The J segment lost 6 bases and the V segment lost 4 bases, leaving 7 bases of the junction unmatched. This CDR3 comprises 14 residues. Germline CDR1 is SGHRS and CDR2 is YFSETQ. CDR3 DNA sequence: TGCGCCAGCAGCCCGGAGGCTAGCGGCAATGAGCAGTTCTTC. Its translation is CASSPEASGNEQFF.

J is TRBJ1-1 and V is TRBV20-1, with D possibly being TRBD1 (6 bases). The ends were cut back, 6 bases at V and 2 bases at J, with 16 bases in the middle. The CDR3 length is 14 residues. Germline CDR1 reads DFQATT; CDR2 reads SNEGSKA (reference sequence). The CDR3 DNA is TGCAGTGCGAAGAAACAGGGAACTAACACTGAAGCTTTCTTT. Protein: CSAKKQGTNTEAFF.

This clonotype was seen a handful of times. This chain joins TRBV6-5 and TRBJ2-7, with D possibly TRBD1 on 6 matching bases. This CDR3 is 13 amino acids long. V gave up 6 bases and J gave up 3 bases, with 12 bases separating them. Germline-derived CDR1 and CDR2 are MNHEY and SVGAGI. This CDR3 is CASRIQQGYEQYF. The CDR3 DNA sequence: TGTGCCAGCAGAATACAACAGGGCTACGAGCAGTACTTC.

This clonotype has a handful of counts. The CDR3 sequence is CASRQRSRGEQFF. The CDR3 DNA reads TGTGCCAGCCGCCAAAGATCCAGAGGGGAGCAGTTCTTC. The chain joins TRBV27 to TRBJ2-1, with a weak D call TRBD2 (5 bases). This CDR3 contains 13 residues. V was pared by 8 bases and J by 10 bases, with 18 bases between. CDR1 and CDR2 from the germline V gene are MNHEY and SMNVEV (reference sequence).

The chain links TRBV9 to TRBJ2-7; a weak D match, TRBD2 (5 bases). Germline V gene lookup returns CDR1 SGDLS and CDR2 YYNGEE. Deletions cut 4 bases from V and 3 bases from J, with 11 bases between. The CDR3 spans 13 residues. DNA for the CDR3: TGTGCCAGCAGCACAGACGGGGACTACGAGCAGTACTTC. It specifies CASSTDGDYEQYF.

The V gene is TRBV20-1, the J gene TRBJ1-1, with 9 bases identical to TRBD1. Germline V gives CDR1 DFQATT, CDR2 SNEGSKA (reference sequence). V lost 6 bases to trimming and J lost 1 base; unmatched junction nucleotides: 3. This CDR3 has 13 residues. As DNA, the CDR3 is TGCAGTGCACTGGGACAGGGGAACACTGAAGCTTTCTTT. Protein product: CSALGQGNTEAFF.

The genes are TRBV20-1 and TRBJ2-5, with TRBD2 matching 8 bases. J was trimmed by 4 bases and V by 6 bases; bases with no gene match: 7. CDR3 size: 13 residues. Germline assignment: CDR1 DFQATT and CDR2 SNEGSKA (reference sequence). CDR3 amino acids: CSAPGLGGETQYF. As DNA, the CDR3 is TGCAGTGCCCCGGGACTAGGTGGAGAGACCCAGTACTTC.

The chain employs TRBV11-1 and TRBJ2-1; 11 bases agree with TRBD1. The CDR3 has 19 amino acids. Trimming took 5 bases from V and 2 from J; bases not matched to a gene: 14. The germline CDR1 and CDR2 sequences are SGHAT and FQDESV (reference sequence). The CDR3 region is CASSPPTGTGGIAYNEQFF. In DNA, the CDR3 is TGTGCCAGCAGCCCCCCCACCGGGACAGGGGGTATTGCCTACAATGAGCAGTTCTTC.

The chain carries TRBV5-5 and TRBJ1-1; D is ambiguous. CDR1 and CDR2 from the germline V gene are SGHKS and YYEKEE (reference sequence). There are 16 residues in the CDR3. Deletions cut 3 bases from V and 1 base from J, with 16 bases between. The CDR3 DNA reads as TGTGCCAGCAGCTCCGGTGGTACGCAGAGGAACACTGAAGCTTTCTTT. Encoded protein: CASSSGGTQRNTEAFF.

The rearrangement joins TRBV6-1 to TRBJ1-4, with D possibly TRBD1 on 5 matching bases. Deletions cut 5 bases from V and 5 bases from J, with 9 bases between. This CDR3 spans 13 amino acids. Germline V gives CDR1 MNHNS, CDR2 SASEGT. CDR3 loop: CASSRQSNEKLFF. CDR3 bases: TGTGCCAGCAGTCGACAGTCCAATGAAAAACTGTTTTTT.

The rearrangement joins TRBV6-5 to TRBJ2-1; D is unresolved. Germline CDR1 MNHEY, CDR2 SVGAGI. CDR3 length: 14 amino acids. V was shortened by 2 bases and J by 7 bases, with 12 bases between the two germline ends. The CDR3 coding sequence is TGTGCCAGCAGTTACGACCAGAACTTGAATGAGCAGTTCTTC. It codes for CASSYDQNLNEQFF.

The chain couples TRBV12-3 or TRBV12-4 to TRBJ2-1; 9 bases map to TRBD2. J gave up 5 bases and V 10 bases, and 12 bases lay outside the gene matches. The length of the CDR3 is 15 residues. CDR3 DNA: TGTGCCATCCAACGTGCTAGCGGGAAACACAATGAGCAGTTCTTC. Translating gives CAIQRASGKHNEQFF.

The gene calls are TRBV28 and TRBJ1-5; no definite D call. This CDR3 region has 12 residues. The V end lost 7 bases, the J end lost 3 bases, and 7 bases lay between the germline ends. Per germline, CDR1 MDHEN and CDR2 SYDVKM. The CDR3 DNA reads as TGTGCCAGCAAACGGCTCAATCAGCCCCAGCATTTT. Translating it yields CASKRLNQPQHF.

V and J are TRBV12-5 and TRBJ2-2; the D is unclear. This CDR3 has 13 amino acids. The germline V gene encodes CDR1 LGHNT and CDR2 FRNRAP. The V and J ends lost 3 bases and 6 bases respectively, with 8 bases between them. The DNA for the CDR3 is TGTGCTAGTGGTTTTCAACCAGCCGGGGAGCTGTTTTTT. It encodes CASGFQPAGELFF.

The V call is TRBV5-1, the J call TRBJ2-1; D uncertain. Trimming stripped 6 bases from V and 8 bases from J, with 9 bases between. CDR1 and CDR2 from the germline V gene are SGHRS and YFSETQ. There are 11 residues in the CDR3. The CDR3 sequence is CASMGGYEQFF. In DNA, the CDR3 is TGCGCCAGCATGGGTGGATATGAGCAGTTCTTC.

This clonotype was seen a few times. The genes are TRBV15 and TRBJ2-5, with a weak D call TRBD1 (5 bases). The length of the CDR3 is 13 residues. V lost 0 bases and J lost 9, with 11 bases in between. Germline CDR1 is LNHNV and CDR2 is YYDKDF (reference sequence). CDR3: CATSRDYRGPQYF. The CDR3 nucleotides are TGTGCCACCAGCAGAGATTATAGGGGTCCCCAGTACTTC.

This clonotype was observed a handful of times. This sequence joins TRBV5-1 and TRBJ2-5; the D is unclear. The V end lost 4 bases, the J end lost 5 bases, and 24 bases lay between the germline ends. The CDR3 has 17 residues. CDR1 is SGHRS and CDR2 is YFSETQ in the germline V gene. In nucleotides, the CDR3 is TGCGCCAGCAGCCCCAACTGGAGTGGCACCCGAATCGAGACCCAGTACTTC. Residues: CASSPNWSGTRIETQYF.

The V and J genes are TRBV24-1 and TRBJ2-1; 7 nucleotides match TRBD2. With V trimmed by 6 bases and J by 4 bases, 5 bases remained unmatched. The CDR3 has 14 residues. Germline CDR1 and CDR2: KGHDR and SFDVKD. Written as DNA, the CDR3 is TGTGCCACCAGTCTCGCGGGAGTGTACAATGAGCAGTTCTTC. Its translation: CATSLAGVYNEQFF.

The chain links TRBV20-1 to TRBJ2-5, with D tentatively TRBD2 (5 bases). The V end lost 5 bases, the J end lost 4 bases, and 20 bases lay between the germline ends. The CDR3 has 15 amino acids. The germline CDR1 and CDR2 sequences are DFQATT and SNEGSKA (reference sequence). The chain's CDR3 is CSAETRLAARETQYF. Written as DNA, the CDR3 is TGCAGTGCTGAGACCAGGCTAGCTGCTCGAGAGACCCAGTACTTC.